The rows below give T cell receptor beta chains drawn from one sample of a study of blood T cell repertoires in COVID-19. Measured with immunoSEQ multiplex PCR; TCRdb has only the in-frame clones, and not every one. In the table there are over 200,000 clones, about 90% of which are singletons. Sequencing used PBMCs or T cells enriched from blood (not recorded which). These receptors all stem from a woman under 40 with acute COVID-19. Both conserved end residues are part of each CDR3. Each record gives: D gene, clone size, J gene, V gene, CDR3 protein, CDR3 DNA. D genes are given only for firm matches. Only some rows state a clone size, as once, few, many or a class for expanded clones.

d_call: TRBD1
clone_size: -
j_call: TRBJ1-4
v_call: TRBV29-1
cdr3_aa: CSGVLNLGGQREKLFF
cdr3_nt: TGCAGCGGTGTCCTCAATCTGGGGGGACAGCGTGAAAAACTGTTTTTT

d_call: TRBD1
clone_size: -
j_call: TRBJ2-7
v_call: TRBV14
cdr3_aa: CASSLLFGQGLSYEQYF
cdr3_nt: TGTGCCAGCAGCCTCCTCTTTGGACAGGGCCTCTCCTACGAGCAGTACTTC

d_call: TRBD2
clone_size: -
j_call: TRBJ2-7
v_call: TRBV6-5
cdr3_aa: CASTLAGGSSYEQYF
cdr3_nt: TGTGCCAGCACCTTAGCGGGGGGGAGCTCCTACGAGCAGTACTTC

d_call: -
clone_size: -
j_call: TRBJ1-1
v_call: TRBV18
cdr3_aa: CARVQGNTEAFF
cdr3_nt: TGTGCCAGAGTACAGGGAAACACTGAAGCTTTCTTT

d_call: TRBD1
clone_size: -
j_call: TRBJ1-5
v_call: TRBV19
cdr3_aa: CASGGQGGSQPQHF
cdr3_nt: TGTGCCTCAGGAGGACAGGGTGGTAGTCAGCCCCAGCATTTT

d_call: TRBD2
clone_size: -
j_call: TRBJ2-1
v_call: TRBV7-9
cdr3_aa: CASRPGTRNYNEQFF
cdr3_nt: TGTGCCAGCAGGCCCGGGACTAGGAATTACAATGAGCAGTTCTTC

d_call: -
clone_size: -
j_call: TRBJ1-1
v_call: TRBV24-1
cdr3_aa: CATRTSGRESEAFF
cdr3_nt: TGTGCCACCAGGACCTCAGGGAGGGAATCTGAAGCTTTCTTT

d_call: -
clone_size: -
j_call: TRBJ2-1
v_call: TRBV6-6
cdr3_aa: CASSYSAGDEQFF
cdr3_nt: TGTGCCAGCAGTTACTCAGCCGGGGATGAGCAGTTCTTC

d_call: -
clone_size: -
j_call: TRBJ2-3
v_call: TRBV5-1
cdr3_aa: CASSLGGQLDTQYF
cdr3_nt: TGCGCCAGCAGCTTGGGGGGCCAACTAGATACGCAGTATTTT

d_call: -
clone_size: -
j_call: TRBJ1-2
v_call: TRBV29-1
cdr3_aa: CSVEKVQGGGYTF
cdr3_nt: TGCAGCGTTGAGAAGGTACAGGGAGGGGGCTACACCTTC

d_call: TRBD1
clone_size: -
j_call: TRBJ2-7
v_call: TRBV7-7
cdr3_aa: CASSFGTGNYYEQYF
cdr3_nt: TGTGCCAGCAGCTTCGGGACAGGGAATTACTACGAGCAGTACTTC

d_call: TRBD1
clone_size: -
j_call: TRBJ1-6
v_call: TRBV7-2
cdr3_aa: CASSPGTGLRTLHF
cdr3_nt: TGTGCCAGCAGCCCTGGGACAGGCCTAAGAACCCTCCACTTT

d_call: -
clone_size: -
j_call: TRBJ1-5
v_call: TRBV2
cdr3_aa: CASRTDTNQPQHF
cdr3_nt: TGTGCCAGCAGAACCGACACCAATCAGCCCCAGCATTTT

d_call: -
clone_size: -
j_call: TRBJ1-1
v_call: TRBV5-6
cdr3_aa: CASSSDSDTEAFF
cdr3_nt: TGTGCCAGCAGCTCCGACAGCGACACTGAAGCTTTCTTT

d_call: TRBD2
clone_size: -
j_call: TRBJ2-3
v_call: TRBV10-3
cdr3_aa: CAISERTSGGPSTDTQYF
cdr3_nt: TGTGCCATCAGTGAGAGGACTAGCGGGGGGCCGAGCACAGATACGCAGTATTTT

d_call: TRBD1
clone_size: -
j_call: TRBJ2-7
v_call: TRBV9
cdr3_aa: CASSLGQDGEQYF
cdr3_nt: TGTGCCAGCAGCCTCGGACAGGACGGCGAGCAGTACTTC

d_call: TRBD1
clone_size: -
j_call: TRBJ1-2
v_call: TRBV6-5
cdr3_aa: CASRPTGPPGYTF
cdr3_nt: TGTGCCAGCAGACCGACAGGGCCTCCGGGCTACACCTTC

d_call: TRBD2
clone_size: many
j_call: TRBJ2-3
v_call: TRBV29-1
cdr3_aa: CSVKTGLAADTQYF
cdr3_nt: TGCAGCGTTAAAACGGGACTAGCAGCAGATACGCAGTATTTT

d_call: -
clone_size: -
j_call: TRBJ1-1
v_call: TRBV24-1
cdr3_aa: CATSAEGRGAEAFF
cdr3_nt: TGTGCCACCAGTGCGGAGGGTAGGGGAGCTGAAGCTTTCTTT

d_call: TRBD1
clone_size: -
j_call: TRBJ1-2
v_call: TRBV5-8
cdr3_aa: CASSLRGHGYTF
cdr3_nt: TGTGCCAGCAGCCTCAGGGGGCACGGCTACACCTTC

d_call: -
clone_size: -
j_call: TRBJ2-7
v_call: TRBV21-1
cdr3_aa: CASSNLPQTYEQYF
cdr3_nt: TGTGCCAGCAGCAATCTACCACAGACCTACGAGCAGTACTTC

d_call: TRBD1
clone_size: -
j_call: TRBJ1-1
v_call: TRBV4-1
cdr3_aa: CASSREDRVSTEAFF
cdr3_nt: TGCGCCAGCAGCCGAGAGGACAGGGTTAGCACTGAAGCTTTCTTT

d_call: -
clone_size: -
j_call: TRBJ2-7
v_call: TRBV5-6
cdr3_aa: CASSKNTGTLYEQYF
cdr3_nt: TGTGCCAGCAGCAAAAATACAGGGACACTATACGAGCAGTACTTC

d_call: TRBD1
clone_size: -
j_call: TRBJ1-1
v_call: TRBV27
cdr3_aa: CASSLRQGALNTEAFF
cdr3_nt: TGTGCCAGCAGTTTAAGACAGGGTGCGTTGAACACTGAAGCTTTCTTT

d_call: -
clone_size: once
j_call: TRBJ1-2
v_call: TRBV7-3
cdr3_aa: CASSLNSGYGYTF
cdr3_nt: TGTGCCAGCAGCTTAAATAGTGGTTATGGCTACACCTTC

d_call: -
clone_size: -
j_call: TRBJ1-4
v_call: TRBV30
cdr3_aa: CAWTREEEKLFF
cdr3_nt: TGTGCCTGGACCCGGGAGGAAGAAAAACTGTTTTTT

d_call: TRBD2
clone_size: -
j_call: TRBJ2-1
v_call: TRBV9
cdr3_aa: CASSVGGAGKVDEQFF
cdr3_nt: TGTGCCAGCAGCGTAGGGGGAGCGGGGAAGGTCGATGAGCAGTTCTTC

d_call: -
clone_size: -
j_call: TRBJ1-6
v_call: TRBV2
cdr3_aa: CASSEAGRNSPLHF
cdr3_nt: TGTGCCAGCAGTGAAGCGGGCAGAAATTCACCCCTCCACTTT

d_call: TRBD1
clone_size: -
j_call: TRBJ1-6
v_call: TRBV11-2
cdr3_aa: CASTTRTGDNSPLHF
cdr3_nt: TGTGCCAGCACCACCCGGACAGGAGATAATTCACCCCTCCACTTT

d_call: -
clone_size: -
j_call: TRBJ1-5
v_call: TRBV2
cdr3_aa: CASSERTPINQPQHF
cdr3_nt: TGTGCCAGCAGTGAAAGGACACCCATCAATCAGCCCCAGCATTTT

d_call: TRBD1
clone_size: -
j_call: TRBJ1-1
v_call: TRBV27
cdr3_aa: CASGTGVRNTEAFF
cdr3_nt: TGTGCCAGCGGGACAGGCGTTAGAAACACTGAAGCTTTCTTT

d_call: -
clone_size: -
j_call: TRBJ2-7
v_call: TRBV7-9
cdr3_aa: CASSFLAYEQYF
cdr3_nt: TGTGCCAGCAGCTTCTTAGCCTACGAGCAGTACTTC

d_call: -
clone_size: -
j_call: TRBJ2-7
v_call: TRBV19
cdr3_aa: CASRLAGQPFYEQYF
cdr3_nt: TGTGCCAGTAGGCTTGCGGGACAGCCTTTCTACGAGCAGTACTTC

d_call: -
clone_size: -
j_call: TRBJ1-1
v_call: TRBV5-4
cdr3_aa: CASSAAGERTEAFF
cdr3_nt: TGTGCCAGCAGCGCGGCAGGGGAGAGGACTGAAGCTTTCTTT

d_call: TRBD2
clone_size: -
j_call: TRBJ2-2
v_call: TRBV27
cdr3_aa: CASGARGGPGELFF
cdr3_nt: TGTGCCAGCGGCGCGCGGGGGGGCCCCGGGGAGCTGTTTTTT

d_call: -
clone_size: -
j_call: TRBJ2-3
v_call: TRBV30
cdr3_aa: CAWAFVSTDTQYF
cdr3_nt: TGTGCCTGGGCTTTTGTGAGCACAGATACGCAGTATTTT

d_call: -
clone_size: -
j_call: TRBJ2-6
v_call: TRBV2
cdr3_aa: CASSYRASGANVLTF
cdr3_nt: TGTGCCAGCAGCTACAGGGCGTCAGGGGCCAACGTCCTGACTTTC

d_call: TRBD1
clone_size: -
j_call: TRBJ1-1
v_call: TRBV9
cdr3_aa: CASSVSTGTPQDTEAFF
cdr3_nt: TGTGCCAGCAGCGTATCGACAGGGACCCCCCAGGACACTGAAGCTTTCTTT

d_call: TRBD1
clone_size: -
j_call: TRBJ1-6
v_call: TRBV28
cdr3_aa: CASSFVRGNSPLHF
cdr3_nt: TGTGCCAGCAGTTTTGTCAGGGGGAATTCACCCCTCCACTTT

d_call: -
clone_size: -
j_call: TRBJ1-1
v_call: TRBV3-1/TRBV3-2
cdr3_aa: CASSQVGGTEAFF
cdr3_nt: TGTGCCAGCAGCCAAGTTGGGGGGACTGAAGCTTTCTTT

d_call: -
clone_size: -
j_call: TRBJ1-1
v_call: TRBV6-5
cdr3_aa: CASRHRGGNTEAFF
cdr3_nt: TGTGCCAGCAGACACCGGGGGGGGAACACTGAAGCTTTCTTT

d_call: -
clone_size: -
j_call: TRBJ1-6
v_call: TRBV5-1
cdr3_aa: CASSYNTNSYNSPLHF
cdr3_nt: TGCGCCAGCAGCTATAACACAAACTCCTATAATTCACCCCTCCACTTT

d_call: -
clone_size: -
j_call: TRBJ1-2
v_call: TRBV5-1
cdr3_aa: CASGGPNYGYTF
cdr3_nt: TGCGCCAGCGGAGGACCTAACTATGGCTACACCTTC

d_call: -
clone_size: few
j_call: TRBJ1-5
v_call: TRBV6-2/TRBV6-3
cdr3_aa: CASSYFSPPTGGNQPQHF
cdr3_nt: TGTGCCAGCAGTTACTTCAGTCCTCCGACAGGAGGCAATCAGCCCCAGCATTTT

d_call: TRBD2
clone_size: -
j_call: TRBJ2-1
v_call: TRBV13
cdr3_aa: CASHRWDGGAEQFF
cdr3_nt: TGTGCCAGCCACCGCTGGGACGGGGGGGCAGAGCAGTTCTTC

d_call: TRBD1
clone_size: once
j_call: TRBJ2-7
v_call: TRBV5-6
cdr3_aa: CASSLDSQTGGQYF
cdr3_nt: TGTGCCAGCAGCTTGGATAGTCAAACAGGGGGGCAGTACTTC

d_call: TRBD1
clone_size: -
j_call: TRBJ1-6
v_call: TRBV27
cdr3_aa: CASSYRTGRLDSPLHF
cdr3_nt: TGTGCCAGCAGTTACCGGACAGGGCGCTTGGATTCACCCCTCCACTTT

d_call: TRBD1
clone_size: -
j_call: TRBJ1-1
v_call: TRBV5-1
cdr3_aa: CASSPRTGGGSSMNTEAFF
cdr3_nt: TGCGCCAGCAGCCCTAGGACAGGGGGCGGTAGTTCCATGAACACTGAAGCTTTCTTT

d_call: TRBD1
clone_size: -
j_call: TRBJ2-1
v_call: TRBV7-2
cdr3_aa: CASSPEGGTGLDEQFF
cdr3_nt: TGTGCCAGCAGCCCCGAGGGGGGGACAGGGTTGGATGAGCAGTTCTTC

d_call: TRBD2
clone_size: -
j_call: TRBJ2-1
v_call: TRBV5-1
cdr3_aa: CASSPGTSVYNEQFF
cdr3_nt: TGCGCCAGCAGCCCGGGGACTAGCGTTTACAATGAGCAGTTCTTC

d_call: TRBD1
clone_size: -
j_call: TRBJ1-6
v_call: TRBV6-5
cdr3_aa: CASKEGGASPLHF
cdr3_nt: TGTGCCAGCAAGGAAGGGGGCGCGAGTCCCCTCCACTTT

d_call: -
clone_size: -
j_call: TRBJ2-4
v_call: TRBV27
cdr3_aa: CASSDNPGVAKNIQYF
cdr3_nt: TGTGCCAGCAGTGATAATCCGGGGGTAGCCAAAAACATTCAGTACTTC

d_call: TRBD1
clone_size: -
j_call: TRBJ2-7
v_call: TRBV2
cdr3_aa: CASNDLDRGSEQYF
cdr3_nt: TGTGCCAGCAATGATCTCGACAGGGGAAGCGAGCAGTACTTC

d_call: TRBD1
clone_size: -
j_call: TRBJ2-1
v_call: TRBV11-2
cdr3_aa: CASSSVGGSYNEQFF
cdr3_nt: TGTGCCAGCAGCTCGGTAGGGGGCTCTTACAATGAGCAGTTCTTC

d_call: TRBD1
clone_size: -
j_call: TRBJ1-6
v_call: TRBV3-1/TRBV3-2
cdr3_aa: CASSQGDRGGPLHF
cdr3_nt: TGTGCCAGCAGCCAAGGGGACAGGGGTGGTCCCCTCCACTTT

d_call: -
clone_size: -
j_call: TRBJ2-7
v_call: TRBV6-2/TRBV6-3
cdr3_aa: CASSQGREFGEQYF
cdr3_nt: TGTGCCAGCAGTCAGGGGAGGGAGTTCGGCGAGCAGTACTTC